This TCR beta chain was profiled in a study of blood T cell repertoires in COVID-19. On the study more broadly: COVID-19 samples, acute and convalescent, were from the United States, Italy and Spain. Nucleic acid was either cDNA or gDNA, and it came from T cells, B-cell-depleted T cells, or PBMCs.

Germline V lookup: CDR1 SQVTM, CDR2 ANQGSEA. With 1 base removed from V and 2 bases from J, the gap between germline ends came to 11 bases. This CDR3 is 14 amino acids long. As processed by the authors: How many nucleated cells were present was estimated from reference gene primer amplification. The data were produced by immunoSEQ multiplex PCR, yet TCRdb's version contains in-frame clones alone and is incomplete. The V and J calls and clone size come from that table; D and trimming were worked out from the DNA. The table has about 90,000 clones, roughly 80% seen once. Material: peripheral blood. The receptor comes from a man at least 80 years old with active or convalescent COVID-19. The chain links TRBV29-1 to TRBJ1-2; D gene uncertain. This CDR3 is CSVEVQAANYGYTF. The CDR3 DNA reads TGCAGCGTTGAAGTCCAAGCCGCGAACTATGGCTACACCTTC. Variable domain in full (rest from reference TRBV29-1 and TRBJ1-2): SAVISQKPSRDICQRGTSLTIQCQVDSQVTMMFWYRQQPGQSLTLIATANQGSEATYESGFVIDKFPISRPNLTFSTLTVSNMSPEDSSIYLCSVEVQAANYGYTFGSGTRLTVV.